These 17 T cell receptor beta chains came from one sample sequenced in a study of vaccination effects on CD4 cells after COVID-19. What these receptors recognize is not known. Pools of viral peptides were used by the ViraFEST assay to expand antigen-specific CD4+ T cells ahead of sequencing. Subsequent to roughly 10 days of culture, CD4+ T cells were isolated. The vaccine recipients had no prior SARS-CoV-2 infection, with negative nucleocapsid antibodies. Method: immunoSEQ multiplex PCR; TCRdb's copy keeps in-frame clones and lacks some. The sample carries tens of thousands of clones, around 73% recorded once. The sequencing used CD4+ T cells from PBMCs cultured with HCoV-OC43 spike peptides, collected before COVID-19 vaccination. Subset meaning: HCoV-OC43 spike overlapping peptide pool stimulation. The receptors come from a human donor who received a COVID-19 vaccine.

The rearrangement links TRBV5-1 to TRBJ2-3; 12 bases align to TRBD2. CDR1 SGHRS and CDR2 YFSETQ come from the germline V gene. Trimming removed 4 bases from V and 1 base from J; junction bases left unmatched: 4. The CDR3 is 16 residues long. The CDR3 DNA sequence: TGCGCCAGCAGCGAGCGACTAGCGGGGGGCACAGATACGCAGTATTTT. Protein product: CASSERLAGGTDTQYF.

The CDR3 DNA is TGTGCCAGCAGGAAAAACCTGAACACTGAAGCTTTCTTT. Protein sequence: CASRKNLNTEAFF. The chain couples TRBV3-1 (or the pseudogene TRBV3-2) to TRBJ1-1; D is unclear. With 6 bases removed from V and 0 bases from J, the gap between germline ends came to 8 bases. Germline CDR1 is LGHDT and CDR2 is YNNKEL (reference sequence). CDR3 length equals 13 residues.

This chain uses TRBV3-1 (or the pseudogene TRBV3-2) with TRBJ2-5; D is unresolved. There are 15 residues in the CDR3. The germline CDR1 and CDR2 sequences are LGHDT and YNNKEL (reference sequence). With 5 bases removed from V and 5 bases from J, the gap between germline ends came to 18 bases. As DNA, the CDR3 is TGTGCCAGCAGCTGGCTCCCGGACGGTGGGGAGACCCAGTACTTC. This gives the protein CASSWLPDGGETQYF.

The CDR3 reads CASSHLGTSGWEDEQFF. The CDR3 coding sequence is TGCGCCAGCAGCCACCTCGGGACTAGCGGTTGGGAAGATGAGCAGTTCTTC. The V call is TRBV4-1, the J call TRBJ2-1; 11 bases are shared with TRBD2. CDR3 length equals 17 residues. V shed 3 bases and J 8 bases; nucleotides not matched to a gene: 12. Germline lookup yields CDR1 MGHRA and CDR2 YSYEKL.

The chain couples TRBV9 to TRBJ1-1; TRBD1 might be the D (6 bases). The CDR3 consists of 14 residues. Deletions cut 3 bases from V and 5 bases from J, with 14 bases between. Germline lookup yields CDR1 SGDLS and CDR2 YYNGEE. CDR3 sequence: CASSEGDSRTEAFF. Here the CDR3 DNA reads TGTGCCAGCAGCGAGGGGGACTCCAGGACTGAAGCTTTCTTT.

The chain recombines TRBV7-2 with TRBJ1-2; 7 bases agree with TRBD1. The trim removed 1 base at V and 4 bases at J, leaving 6 bases unmatched. This CDR3 contains 15 residues. In germline, CDR1 is SGHTA, CDR2 FQGNSA. The CDR3 coding sequence is TGTGCCAGCAGCTTAGAGGGCAGGGGGAGCTATGGCTACACCTTC. It encodes CASSLEGRGSYGYTF. Full variable domain (rest looked up from reference TRBV7-2 and TRBJ1-2): GAGVSQSPSNKVTEKGKDVELRCDPISGHTALYWYRQSLGQGLEFLIYFQGNSAPDKSGLPSDRFSAERTGGSVSTLTIQRTQQEDSAVYLCASSLEGRGSYGYTFGSGTRLTVV.

J is TRBJ2-2 and V is TRBV6-5; no reliable D call. Looked up from germline, CDR1 is MNHEY and CDR2 is SVGAGI. V was shortened by 6 bases and J by 1 base, with 12 bases between the two germline ends. The CDR3 is 15 residues long. The CDR3 region is CASSHQRQNTGELFF. CDR3 in DNA: TGTGCCAGCAGCCACCAGCGCCAGAACACCGGGGAGCTGTTTTTT.

The J gene is TRBJ2-3, the V gene TRBV7-2; D call uncertain. Trimming removed 7 bases at V and 4 bases at J, with 9 bases between. The CDR3 has 12 amino acids. Per the germline V gene, CDR1 is SGHTA and CDR2 is FQGNSA. CDR3 protein: CASTTPPDTQYF. In DNA, the CDR3 is TGTGCCAGCACTACCCCCCCAGATACGCAGTATTTT. Using reference TRBV7-2 and TRBJ2-3 for the parts outside the CDR3, the full variable domain is GAGVSQSPSNKVTEKGKDVELRCDPISGHTALYWYRQSLGQGLEFLIYFQGNSAPDKSGLPSDRFSAERTGGSVSTLTIQRTQQEDSAVYLCASTTPPDTQYFGPGTRLTVL.

The V call is TRBV27, the J call TRBJ1-4; D is unclear. V was pared by 7 bases and J by 0 bases, with 9 bases between. From germline, CDR1 is MNHEY and CDR2 SMNVEV (reference sequence). The CDR3 is made up of 14 amino acids. This chain's CDR3 is CASKVYTTNEKLFF. DNA of the CDR3: TGTGCCAGCAAAGTCTATACAACTAATGAAAAACTGTTTTTT. The full variable domain, completed using reference TRBV27 and TRBJ1-4, is EAQVTQNPRYLITVTGKKLTVTCSQNMNHEYMSWYRQDPGLGLRQIYYSMNVEVTDKGDVPEGYKVSRKEKRNFPLILESPSPNQTSLYFCASKVYTTNEKLFFGSGTQLSVL.

The rearrangement links TRBV19 to TRBJ1-6, with D perhaps matching TRBD1 (6 bases). The V gene lost 9 bases and the J gene lost 2 bases, with 14 bases spanning the gap. CDR1 is LNHDA, CDR2 SQIVND, per germline (reference sequence). The CDR3 is 15 residues long. The CDR3, as DNA: TGTGCCAGGGGGGAGGGGGACCCCTATAATTCACCCCTCCACTTT. Translating it yields CARGEGDPYNSPLHF.

The chain is built from TRBV24-1 and TRBJ2-1; D is unclear. The V end lost 3 bases, the J end lost 4 bases, and 12 bases lay between the germline ends. The CDR3 is 15 residues long. Germline assignment: CDR1 KGHDR and CDR2 SFDVKD. The chain's CDR3 is CATSDRSAPYNEQFF. CDR3 bases: TGTGCCACCAGTGATCGGTCAGCTCCTTACAATGAGCAGTTCTTC.

This clone has just one count. The junction departs from the called germline gene at one end, perhaps through a read error. The chain recombines TRBV7-9 with TRBJ1-1; D not resolved. Germline V gene sequence: CDR1 SEHNR, CDR2 FQNEAQ (reference sequence). This CDR3 region has 14 residues. The CDR3 here is CASSLEAGYTEAFF. The CDR3 region has the DNA TGTGCCAGCAGCTTAGAGGCAGGCTACACCGAAGCTTTCTTT.

This rearrangement joins TRBV27 to TRBJ1-4, with 7 bases matching TRBD1. Germline CDR1 and CDR2: MNHEY and SMNVEV (reference sequence). This CDR3 contains 16 residues. V lost 5 bases and J lost 8; bases outside the gene matches: 14. The CDR3 loop is CASSRTPGQVGEKLFF. In nucleotides, the CDR3 is TGTGCCAGCAGTCGAACCCCCGGACAGGTCGGCGAAAAACTGTTTTTT.

The chain has TRBV19 and TRBJ2-3; 9 positions match TRBD2. The CDR3 extends over 16 amino acids. V was clipped by 6 bases and J by 1 base; unmatched bases: 8. The germline V gene encodes CDR1 LNHDA and CDR2 SQIVND (reference sequence). The CDR3 region has the DNA TGTGCCAGTAGGACTTCAGCGGGAGGACGCACAGATACGCAGTATTTT. Amino acids: CASRTSAGGRTDTQYF. The full variable domain, completed using reference TRBV19 and TRBJ2-3, is DGGITQSPKYLFRKEGQNVTLSCEQNLNHDAMYWYRQDPGQGLRLIYYSQIVNDFQKGDIAEGYSVSREKKESFPLTVTSAQKNPTAFYLCASRTSAGGRTDTQYFGPGTRLTVL.

The chain recombines TRBV30 with TRBJ2-2; D possibly corresponds to TRBD2 (7 bases). CDR1 is GTSNPN and CDR2 is SVGIG in the germline V gene (reference sequence). Trimming took 0 bases from V and 2 from J, leaving 13 bases between them. CDR3 length: 16 amino acids. The DNA of the CDR3 is TGTGCCTGGAGTGTAAGGGGGAGGGGTAACACCGGGGAGCTGTTTTTT. The encoded protein is CAWSVRGRGNTGELFF. The variable domain in full, completed from reference TRBV30 and TRBJ2-2, reads SQTIHQWPATLVQPVGSPLSLECTVEGTSNPNLYWYRQAAGRGLQLLFYSVGIGQISSEVPQNLSASRPQDRQFILSSKKLLLSDSGFYLCAWSVRGRGNTGELFFGEGSRLTVL.

V is TRBV10-3 and J is TRBJ1-2, with 8 bases aligning to TRBD1. Germline V gene lookup returns CDR1 ENHRY and CDR2 SYGVKD. CDR3 length: 14 amino acids. After removal of 4 bases from V and 4 bases from J, the junction contained 5 bases not matched to a gene. DNA for the CDR3: TGTGCCATCAGTGCCCCGGACAGGGCCTATGGCTACACCTTC. This encodes CAISAPDRAYGYTF.

The chain is built from TRBV18 and TRBJ2-5; no reliable D call. The V and J ends lost 1 base and 5 bases respectively, with 11 bases between them. This CDR3 is 14 amino acids long. In germline, CDR1 is KGHSH, CDR2 LQKENI. In nucleotides, the CDR3 is TGTGCCAGCTCACCACGGTCGCGCATGGAGACCCAGTACTTC. Protein sequence: CASSPRSRMETQYF.